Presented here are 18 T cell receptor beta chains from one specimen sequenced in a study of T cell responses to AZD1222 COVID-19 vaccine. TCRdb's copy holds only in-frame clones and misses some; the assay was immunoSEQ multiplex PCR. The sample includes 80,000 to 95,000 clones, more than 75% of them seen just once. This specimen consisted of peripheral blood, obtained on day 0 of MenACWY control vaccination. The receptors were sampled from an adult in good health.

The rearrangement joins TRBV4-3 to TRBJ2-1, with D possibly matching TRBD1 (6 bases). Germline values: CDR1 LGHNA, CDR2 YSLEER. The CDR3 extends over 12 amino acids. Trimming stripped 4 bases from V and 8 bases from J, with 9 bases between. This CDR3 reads CASSPDRYEQFF. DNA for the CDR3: TGCGCCAGCAGCCCTGACAGGTATGAGCAGTTCTTC.

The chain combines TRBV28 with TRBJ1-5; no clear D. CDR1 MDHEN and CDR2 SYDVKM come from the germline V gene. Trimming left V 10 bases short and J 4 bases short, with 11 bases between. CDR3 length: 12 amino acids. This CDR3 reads CATRPHNQPQHF. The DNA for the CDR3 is TGTGCCACCAGACCCCATAATCAGCCCCAGCATTTT.

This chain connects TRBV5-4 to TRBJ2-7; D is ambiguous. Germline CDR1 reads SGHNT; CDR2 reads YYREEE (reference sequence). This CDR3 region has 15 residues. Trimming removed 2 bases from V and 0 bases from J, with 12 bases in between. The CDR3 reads CASSLGPASSYEQYF. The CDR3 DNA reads TGTGCCAGCAGCTTAGGACCAGCCAGCTCCTACGAGCAGTACTTC.

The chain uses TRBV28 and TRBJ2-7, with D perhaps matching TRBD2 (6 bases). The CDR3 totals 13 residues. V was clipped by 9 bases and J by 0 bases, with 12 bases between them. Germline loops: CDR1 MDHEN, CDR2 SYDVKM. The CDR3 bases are TGTGCCAGTGCGGGGTGGGACTCCTACGAGCAGTACTTC. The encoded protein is CASAGWDSYEQYF.

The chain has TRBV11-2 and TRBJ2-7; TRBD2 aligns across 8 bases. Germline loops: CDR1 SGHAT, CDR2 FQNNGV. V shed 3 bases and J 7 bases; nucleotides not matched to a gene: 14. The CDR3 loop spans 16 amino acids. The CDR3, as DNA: TGTGCCAGCAGCTTCGGGAGGGACCCATTGCGTTGGGAGCAGTACTTC. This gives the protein CASSFGRDPLRWEQYF.

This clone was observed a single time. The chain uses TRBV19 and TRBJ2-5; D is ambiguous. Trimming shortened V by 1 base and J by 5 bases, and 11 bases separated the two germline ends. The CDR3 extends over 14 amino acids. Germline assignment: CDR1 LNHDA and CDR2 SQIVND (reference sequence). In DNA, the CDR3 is TGTGCCAGTAGTATAGCGCCCGGGTCCGAGACCCAGTACTTC. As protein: CASSIAPGSETQYF.

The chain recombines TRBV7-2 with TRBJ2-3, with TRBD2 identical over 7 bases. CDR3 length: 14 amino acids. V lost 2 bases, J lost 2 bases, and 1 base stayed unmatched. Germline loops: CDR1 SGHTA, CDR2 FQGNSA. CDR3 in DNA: TGTGCCAGCAGCTTACGGGACTACACAGATACGCAGTATTTT. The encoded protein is CASSLRDYTDTQYF.

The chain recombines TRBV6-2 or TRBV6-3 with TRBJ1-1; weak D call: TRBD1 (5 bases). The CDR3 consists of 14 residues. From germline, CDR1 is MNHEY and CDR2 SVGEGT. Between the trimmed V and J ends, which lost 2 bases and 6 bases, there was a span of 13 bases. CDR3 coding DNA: TGTGCCAGCAGTTACGTTGTCAGGGATTCTGAAGCTTTCTTT. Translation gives CASSYVVRDSEAFF.

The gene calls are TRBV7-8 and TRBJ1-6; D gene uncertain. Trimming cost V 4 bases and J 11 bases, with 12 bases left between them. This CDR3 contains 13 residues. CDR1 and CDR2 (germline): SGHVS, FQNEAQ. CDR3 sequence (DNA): TGTGCCAGCAGCTCGAACCCTACAGCACCCCTCCACTTT. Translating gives CASSSNPTAPLHF.

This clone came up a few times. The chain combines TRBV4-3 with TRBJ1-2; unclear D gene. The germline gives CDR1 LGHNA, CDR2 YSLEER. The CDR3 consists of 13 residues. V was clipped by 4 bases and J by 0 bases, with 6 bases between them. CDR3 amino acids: CASSPNTNYGYTF. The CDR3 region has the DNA TGCGCCAGCAGCCCTAATACTAACTATGGCTACACCTTC.

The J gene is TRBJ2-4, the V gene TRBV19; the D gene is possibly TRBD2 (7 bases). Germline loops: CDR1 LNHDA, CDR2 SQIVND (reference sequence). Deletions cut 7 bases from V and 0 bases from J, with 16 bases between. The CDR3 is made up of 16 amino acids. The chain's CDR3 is CASTPLGGGAKNIQYF. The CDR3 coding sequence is TGTGCCAGTACTCCCCTGGGAGGGGGAGCCAAAAACATTCAGTACTTC. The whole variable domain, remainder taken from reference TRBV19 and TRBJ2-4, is DGGITQSPKYLFRKEGQNVTLSCEQNLNHDAMYWYRQDPGQGLRLIYYSQIVNDFQKGDIAEGYSVSREKKESFPLTVTSAQKNPTAFYLCASTPLGGGAKNIQYFGAGTRLSVL.

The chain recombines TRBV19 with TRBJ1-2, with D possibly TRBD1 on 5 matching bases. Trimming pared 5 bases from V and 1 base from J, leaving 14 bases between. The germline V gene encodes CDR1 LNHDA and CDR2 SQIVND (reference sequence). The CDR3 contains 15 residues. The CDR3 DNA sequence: TGTGCCAGTAGTGGGGGGGACGGAGGTAACTATGGCTACACCTTC. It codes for CASSGGDGGNYGYTF.

This CDR3 is CASRVQVYEQYF. The CDR3 DNA follows: TGTGCCAGCAGAGTACAGGTCTACGAGCAGTACTTC. This chain joins TRBV2 and TRBJ2-7; D possibly corresponds to TRBD1 (5 bases). Germline CDR1 reads SNHLY; CDR2 reads FYNNEI. The CDR3 length is 12 residues. The V gene lost 6 bases and the J gene lost 3 bases, with 9 bases spanning the gap.

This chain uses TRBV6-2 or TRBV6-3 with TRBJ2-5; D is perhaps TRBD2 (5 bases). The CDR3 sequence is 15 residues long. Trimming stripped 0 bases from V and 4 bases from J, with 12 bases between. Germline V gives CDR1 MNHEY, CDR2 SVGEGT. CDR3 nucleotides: TGTGCCAGCAGTTACTCGGGAGTTTTAGGAGAGACCCAGTACTTC. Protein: CASSYSGVLGETQYF.

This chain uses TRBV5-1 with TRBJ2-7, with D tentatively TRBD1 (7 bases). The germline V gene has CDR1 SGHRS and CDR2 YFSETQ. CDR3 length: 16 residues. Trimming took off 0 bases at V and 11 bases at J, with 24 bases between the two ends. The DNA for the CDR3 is TGCGCCAGCAGCTTGGTTCAGGCAGGGGGGAGCTCTACGAAGTACTTC. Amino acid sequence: CASSLVQAGGSSTKYF.

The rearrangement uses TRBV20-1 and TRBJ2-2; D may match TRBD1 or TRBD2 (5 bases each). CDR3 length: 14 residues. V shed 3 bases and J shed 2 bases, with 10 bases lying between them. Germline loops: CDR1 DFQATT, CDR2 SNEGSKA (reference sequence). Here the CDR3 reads CSASWGSNTGELFF. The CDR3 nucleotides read TGCAGTGCTAGTTGGGGGTCTAACACCGGGGAGCTGTTTTTT.

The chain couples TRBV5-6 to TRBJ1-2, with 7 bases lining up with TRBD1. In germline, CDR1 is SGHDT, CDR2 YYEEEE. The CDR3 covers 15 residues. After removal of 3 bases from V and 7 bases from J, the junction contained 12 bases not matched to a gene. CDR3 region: CASSSPLTGVGGYTF. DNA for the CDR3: TGTGCCAGCAGCTCCCCCCTCACAGGGGTAGGTGGCTACACCTTC.

CDR3 bases: TGCGCCAGCAGCCAAGGGTTGGCGGCTAATTCACCCCTCCACTTT. This translates into CASSQGLAANSPLHF. The rearrangement uses TRBV4-3 and TRBJ1-6; D unclear. Trimming removed 1 base at V and 6 bases at J, with 10 bases between. Germline CDR1 LGHNA, CDR2 YSLEER. The CDR3 consists of 15 residues.